This record looks at one TCR beta chain sequence and its context. Its antigen remains unidentified. No base-level quality is on record; no much larger clone is a single base apart. The CDR3 spans 15 residues, from the cysteine through the phenylalanine. Only the CDR3 DNA stays, 45 bases, in frame from base 1. V loses 2 bases of germline sequence and J loses 1 base, and the interval between the two ends is 11 bases. Looking up the germline V gene yields CDR1 SGHRS and CDR2 YFSETQ. The data are from a study of cytomegalovirus exposure and HLA in healthy donors (dated by TCRdb to the late 2010s). At the level of the whole study: An earlier analysis of approximately 640 of the donors reported 276 Gb of sequence data and around 110 million unique TCR beta sequences from 150 million to 200 million T cells. Class I and class II HLA loci were covered by the typing at four-digit resolution. The study used immunosequencing to profile the T cell repertoires of 670 or so subjects and linked those repertoires to cytomegalovirus serostatus. An early release covering more than 500 HLA-typed donors comprised 300 to 350 gigabases of sequencing data and roughly 85 million unique TCR sequences. A later analysis re-examined previously published TCR beta repertoires from about 700 donors and added high-resolution HLA genotyping to investigate patterns of TCR occurrence. In an earlier analysis of over 550 of the donors, high-throughput TCR beta sequencing was used to judge whether each TCR beta V gene segment behaved as functional or pseudogenic. Among the 398 genotyped donors, under 90% belonged to the genetic ancestry cluster associated with self-reported Caucasian donors. Donor age, sex, ethnicity and CMV serostatus were compiled alongside the repertoire data. The number of typed donors differed by locus: about 620-640 for A, B, C, DRB1 and DQB1; approximately 520 for DQA1; approximately 600 for DPA1; and approximately 450 for DPB1. Roughly 5 DR-DQ haplotypes were handled as single units for association and clustering, since linkage in the cohort was strong. In a later genetic analysis, genome-wide SNP genotypes for about 55% of the roughly 700 donors were used, and that subset was treated as a discovery cohort. To predict cytomegalovirus infection status, the study brought together high-throughput TCR immunosequencing, statistical association of individual TCRs with disease status, and machine learning. In addition to the first cohort of 650 to 750 subjects, a separate validation cohort of over 90 different subjects was used. Every repertoire in the discovery cohort had been generated on one and the same sequencing platform. The study aimed to test whether signatures of past pathogen exposure could be identified by cataloging public T cell receptors. On average, around 230,000 unique TCR beta nucleotide sequences were sequenced per donor among 398 genotyped donors of the cohort, with roughly 19% of those sequences being non-productive. The later analysis used no new phenotypic data to find candidate immune exposures, relying instead on TCR beta sequences and their occurrence across donors.

Library prep was done by the immunoSEQ multiplex PCR assay. A mixture of 60 forward primers for TCR Vbeta segments and 13 reverse primers for TCR Jbeta segments was used in the multiplex PCR. The CDR3 region of rearranged TCR beta genes was amplified from genomic DNA by a multiplex PCR assay. On the Illumina HiSeq System, the amplified TCR beta libraries were sequenced as 87-base-pair reads. The authors processed their data as follows. In a later analysis, some 80 million unique TCR beta chains were counted across the 500 to 700 repertoires, and roughly 11 million of these chains were shared by at least two donors. Raw reads were error-corrected and collapsed into unique sequences by a nearest-neighbor algorithm in which closely related sequences were merged to remove PCR and sequencing errors. To assign V, D and J gene segments, CDR3 sequences were aligned to IMGT reference sequences. For a sequence to be retained, at least a six-nucleotide match to both a V gene segment and a J gene segment was required. A rearrangement counted as productive if the CDR3 had no stop codons and remained in frame with V and J, and every other rearrangement counted as non-productive. Following IMGT convention, CDR3 was defined as the stretch from the second conserved V-encoded cysteine up to the conserved J-encoded phenylalanine. The earlier analysis of some 600 of the donors excluded sequences that lacked an unambiguous match to a single V gene segment. In an earlier analysis of 587 of the donors, V segments were called functional above 56.7% productive rearrangements and were called segregating when the between-donor standard deviation exceeded 5%. A statistical classification framework was built for diagnosing cytomegalovirus status from the catalog of TCR beta chain sequences. V and J gene assignment, in a later analysis, came from comparing TCR nucleotide sequences with IMGT/GENE-DB human TR gene sequences. The TCRdist pipeline was used in a later analysis to assign CDR3 sequences and most-parsimonious VDJ recombination scenarios. In a later analysis, each TCR beta chain was defined by its CDR3 amino acid sequence together with its V-gene family, and reads lacking a unique V-gene family were excluded. A later analysis removed several hundred highly shared, low-generation-probability nucleotide sequences to deal with suspected cross-contamination and a sequencing artifact. In a later analysis, a clonal expansion index was calculated for each public chain from normalized within-repertoire ranks of inferred template counts. In a later analysis, generation probabilities were computed with a VDJ recombination model fitted to out-of-frame rearrangements, and the resulting probabilities were checked against IGoR. Hypergeometric tests were used in a later analysis to score TCR-TCR, TCR-HLA and TCR-CMV co-occurrence, with a repertoire-size bias correction applied to the TCR pairs. In a later analysis, false discovery rates were estimated by permuting HLA or CMV assignments 20 times. In a later analysis, co-occurring TCRs were grouped using DBSCAN, and TCRdist sequence similarity was added for clustering within HLA-allele-positive subsets. For co-occurrence clustering, repertoires with fewer than 30,000 or more than 120,000 public chains were excluded, along with several repertoires with anomalous nucleotide sharing. As stored in TCRdb, this immuneACCESS dataset retains in-frame rearrangements with V and J assigned. A fraction of the clones does not appear; measured against another copy, unresolved V genes explain less than half of the discrepancy, and the remainder lacks a known reason. V, J and clone size are taken as reported in that table, and D and trimming were inferred from the DNA itself. For this sample there are 90,000 to 130,000 clones; around three quarters appear just once. The ten top clones hold around 0.9% of the sample.

Overall study outcomes, separate from this receptor: A later analysis found that TCR association rates varied across HLA loci, with DRB1 alleles showing the most associated TCRs and HLA-C alleles the fewest. Because counts were too low, around 18 rarely observed V segments, including chromosome 9 orphons, were left out of the earlier analysis of roughly 600 of the donors. In both the original and validation cohorts, the classifier was reported to diagnose cytomegalovirus status with high specificity and sensitivity. The only immune exposure information available for the cohort was CMV serostatus. The authors suggested that the approach could potentially be generalized to other disease states and immunological phenotypes. In this cohort, only TCR beta chains were sequenced, and detectable features were limited by the absence of alpha or paired-chain data. Because some donors lacked HLA typing at each locus, the association tests relied only on the typed subset. Some IMGT-functional V segments, including TRBV6-2 and TRBV6-3, could not be distinguished by the 87-base-pair reads and were therefore excluded. In the study, approximately 150 TCR beta chains were listed as associated with cytomegalovirus. According to a later analysis, most CMV-associated TCR beta chains appeared to be HLA-restricted, and the HLA associations seemed to be driven largely by CMV exposure. According to a later analysis, parvovirus B19, influenza, CMV and Epstein-Barr virus appeared linked to several top co-occurrence clusters. Assigning TCR associations to individual alleles was difficult when HLA alleles, especially DR and DQ, strongly co-occurred. In an earlier analysis of around 600 of the donors, most TCR beta V segments were observed in productive rearrangements about 87% or about 30% of the time, broadly matching IMGT annotations. A group of highly shared sequence variants was considered likely to be a technical artifact of the sequencing pipeline. A further reported finding was that TCR beta sequences accurately predicted the HLA-A and HLA-B alleles for most subjects in the first cohort. A later genetic analysis associated a missense DCLRE1C variant with V-gene and J-gene trimming of TCR beta chains, and an independent cohort replicated the association. In a later analysis, HLA-associated TCR beta chains showed more clonal expansion and lower generation probabilities than non-associated chains that were equally common. A later analysis associated roughly 17,000 TCR beta sequences with specific HLA alleles at a false discovery rate of 0.05. Linkage disequilibrium might explain the correlated functional status among segregating V segments, but an unknown experimental factor could not be ruled out. Roughly uniform sequencing depth across donors was assumed in presence/absence analyses, although this assumption may not hold. Most TCR sequences were observed very rarely across donors, whereas some public TCRs were present in many individuals. According to a later genetic analysis, donors in an Asian-associated ancestry cluster had fewer N-insertions in productive TCRs than the roughly 700-donor mean. Three of the identified cytomegalovirus-associated TCR beta chains were confirmed in vitro to be specific for cytomegalovirus antigens.

The cohort was made up of 666 healthy bone marrow donors. At the time of sampling, every cohort member was nominally healthy, though immune exposures that went unrecorded were likely present. The donor tested CMV seronegative, placing the donor among the 350 to 400 seronegative members of the cohort. A peripheral blood sample was collected from each donor, and TCR beta sequencing was performed on peripheral blood mononuclear cells. The Qiagen DNeasy Blood Extraction Kit was used to extract genomic DNA from the blood cell samples. This TCR derives from a woman aged 25 to 39 in good health and CMV-seronegative. Recombination joined TRBV5-1 with TRBJ2-3, with TRBD2 tentatively as D gene (6 bases match). Specimen: PBMCs. The CDR3 reads CASSFDRLGTDTQYF. The nucleotides are TGCGCCAGCAGCTTCGATAGACTAGGCACAGATACGCAGTATTTT.